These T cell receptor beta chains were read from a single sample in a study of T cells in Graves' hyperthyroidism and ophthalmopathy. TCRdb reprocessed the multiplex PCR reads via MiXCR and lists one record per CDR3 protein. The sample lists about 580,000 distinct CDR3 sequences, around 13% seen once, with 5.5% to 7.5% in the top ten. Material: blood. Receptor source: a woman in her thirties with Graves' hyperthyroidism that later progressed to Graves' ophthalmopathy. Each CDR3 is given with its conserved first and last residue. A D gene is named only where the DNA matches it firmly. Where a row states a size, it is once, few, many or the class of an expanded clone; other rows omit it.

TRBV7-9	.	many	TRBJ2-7	CASTQTYQPGRHFNEQYF	TGTGCCAGCACCCAAACATACCAACCGGGTCGGCACTTCAACGAGCAGTACTTC
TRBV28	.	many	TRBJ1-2	CASVGDSGHGYTF	TGTGCCAGTGTAGGGGATTCGGGGCATGGCTACACCTTC
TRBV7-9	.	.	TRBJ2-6	CASTQIQFRDWKTGANVLTF	TGTGCCAGCACCCAAATACAATTCAGGGACTGGAAGACTGGGGCCAACGTCCTGACTTTC
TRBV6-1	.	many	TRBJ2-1	CASSEGGLYNEQFF	TGTGCCAGCAGTGAAGGCGGACTCTACAATGAGCAGTTCTTC
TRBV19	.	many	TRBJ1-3	CASTPGPSGNTIYF	TGTGCCAGCACCCCCGGACCCTCTGGAAACACCATATATTTT
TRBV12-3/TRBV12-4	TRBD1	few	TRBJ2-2	CASSSPGQGIPGELFF	TGTGCCAGCAGTTCACCGGGACAGGGGATTCCGGGGGAGCTGTTTTTT
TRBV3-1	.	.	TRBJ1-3	CASSSLSISGNTIYF	TGTGCCAGCAGCAGTTTGTCCATCTCTGGAAACACCATATATTTT
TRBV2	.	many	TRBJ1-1	CAGKEAAEAFF	TGTGCCGGGAAGGAGGCGGCTGAAGCTTTCTTT
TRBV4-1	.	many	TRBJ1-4	CASSQDHGLSATNEKLFF	TGCGCCAGCAGCCAAGATCACGGCCTCTCTGCAACTAATGAAAAACTGTTTTTT
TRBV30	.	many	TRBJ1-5	CAWRSDNNQPQHF	TGTGCCTGGAGGTCGGACAACAATCAGCCCCAGCATTTT
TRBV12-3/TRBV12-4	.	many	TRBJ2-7	CASSLFRGPMYEQYF	TGTGCCAGCAGTTTATTTAGGGGCCCCATGTACGAGCAGTACTTC
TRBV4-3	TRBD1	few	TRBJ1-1	CASSQGLRDRGPNTEAFF	TGCGCCAGCAGCCAAGGCCTCCGGGACAGGGGACCTAACACTGAAGCTTTCTTT
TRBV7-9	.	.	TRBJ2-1	CASSDGLAGHLRQEQFF	TGTGCCAGCAGCGACGGTTTGGCGGGCCACCTCCGGCAGGAGCAGTTCTTC
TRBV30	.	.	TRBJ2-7	CAWTGSGEQYF	TGTGCCTGGACAGGTTCAGGCGAGCAGTACTTC
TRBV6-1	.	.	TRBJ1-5	CASSEGNGNQPQHF	TGTGCCAGCAGTGAGGGGAATGGCAATCAGCCCCAGCATTTT
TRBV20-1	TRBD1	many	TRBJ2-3	CSAEDRGREDTQYF	TGCAGTGCTGAGGACAGGGGGCGGGAAGATACGCAGTATTTT
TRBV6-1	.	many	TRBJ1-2	CASSRHGTNYGYTF	TGTGCCAGCAGTAGACACGGGACTAACTATGGCTACACCTTC
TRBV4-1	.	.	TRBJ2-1	CASGRRELNYNEQFF	TGCGCCAGCGGACGACGGGAGTTGAACTACAATGAGCAGTTCTTC
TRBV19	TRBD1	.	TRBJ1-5	CASRPANRGSNNQPQHF	TGTGCCAGTAGACCCGCTAACAGGGGTTCAAATAATCAGCCCCAGCATTTT
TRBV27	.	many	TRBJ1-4	CASAQGGANEKLFF	TGTGCCAGCGCACAGGGCGGCGCTAATGAAAAACTGTTTTTT
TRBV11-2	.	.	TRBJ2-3	CASSLVRRNTQYF	TGTGCCAGCAGCTTAGTAAGGAGGAATACGCAGTATTTT
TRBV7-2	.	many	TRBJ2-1	CASSLVGLEQFF	TGTGCCAGCAGCTTAGTGGGGCTTGAGCAGTTCTTC
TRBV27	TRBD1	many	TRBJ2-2	CASSFRDRGIGELFF	TGTGCCAGCAGTTTCCGGGACAGGGGTATCGGGGAGCTGTTTTTT
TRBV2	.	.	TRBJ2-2	CASSQSRGGTGELFF	TGTGCCAGCAGCCAAAGCAGGGGTGGCACCGGGGAGCTGTTTTTT
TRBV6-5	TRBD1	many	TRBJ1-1	CASSSSSGTGGGWTEAFF	TGTGCCAGCAGTTCCTCTTCCGGGACAGGCGGCGGGTGGACTGAAGCTTTCTTT
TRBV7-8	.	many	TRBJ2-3	CASSFSQRYTDTQYF	TGTGCCAGCAGCTTTAGCCAGCGGTACACAGATACGCAGTATTTT
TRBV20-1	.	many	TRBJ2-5	CSAPEGNWETQYF	TGCAGTGCTCCGGAGGGTAATTGGGAGACCCAGTACTTC
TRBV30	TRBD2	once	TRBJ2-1	CAWSYSGRGSNNEQFF	TGTGCCTGGAGTTATAGCGGGAGGGGGTCCAACAATGAGCAGTTCTTC
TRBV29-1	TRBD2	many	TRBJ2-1	CSVARTSGNTYNEQFF	TGCAGCGTTGCTAGGACTAGCGGGAACACCTACAATGAGCAGTTCTTC
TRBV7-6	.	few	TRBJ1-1	CASSSSDSYLNTEAFF	TGTGCCAGCAGCTCCTCGGACAGCTACTTGAACACTGAAGCTTTCTTT
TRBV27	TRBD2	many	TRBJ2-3	CASSLIAGGLSDTQYF	TGTGCCAGCAGCCTCATAGCGGGAGGTCTCTCGGATACGCAGTATTTT
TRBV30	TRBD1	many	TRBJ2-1	CACVRTGTGINEQFF	TGTGCCTGCGTCCGGACCGGGACAGGGATCAATGAGCAGTTCTTC
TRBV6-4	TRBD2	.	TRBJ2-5	CASISGLGKETQYF	TGTGCCAGCATCTCGGGACTAGGCAAGGAGACCCAGTACTTC
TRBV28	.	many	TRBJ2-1	CASIERGDYNEQFF	TGTGCCAGCATCGAGAGGGGCGATTACAATGAGCAGTTCTTC
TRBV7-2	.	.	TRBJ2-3	CASSLASAGRGTQYF	TGTGCCAGCAGCTTAGCCTCCGCCGGGCGGGGTACGCAGTATTTT
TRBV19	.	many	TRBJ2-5	CASMGGGEGETQYF	TGTGCCAGTATGGGAGGGGGGGAGGGAGAGACCCAGTACTTC